Reported below is one T cell receptor beta chain. There is no known antigen for this receptor. It has no much larger one-base neighbor in the sample; base qualities were not kept. Explained via the paper, the time point label denotes: blood sample drawn before combined kidney and bone marrow transplant. Unstimulated Tregs (CD4+CD25+CD127-), CD4+ non-Tregs (CD4+CD25-), CD4 and CD8 cells were FACS-sorted from thawed PBMCs. Several combined kidney and bone marrow transplant recipients from the ITN036ST trial were included as patients, and samples were available only from these trial subjects. Healthy control blood was processed to PBMCs with a Ficoll density gradient and then cryopreserved, whereas patient PBMCs were collected both before and after transplant. The sample originates from a study of Tregs in tolerant kidney transplant recipients (dated by TCRdb to about 2019). About the investigation overall: Transplants used related donors with nonmyeloablative bone marrow transplantation; mixed chimerism was transient in the human trials. Before combined kidney and bone marrow transplantation, this study identified donor-specific regulatory T cells using TCRbeta sequencing and then followed those same cells after transplant. The research as a whole found: The most biologically relevant and donor-specific TCRbeta repertoire appeared to be identified by expanding Tregs with activated donor B cells. Donor-specific Treg expansion exceeded global Treg expansion in tolerant patients, suggesting antigen-driven rather than nonspecific expansion. Biological reproducibility was not examined directly, but technical replication error appeared to be minimal. Because only a small number of patients were included, the study had limitations, and the results will need to be validated in larger populations as well as under other immunosuppression protocols. For some patients the PCR primers changed over time, which made it impossible to compare the samples from those patients at the nucleotide level.

The CDR3, from cysteine to phenylalanine, totals 16 residues. Only CDR3 DNA is held: 48 bases, read in frame from base 1. V loses 7 bases at its end and J loses 1 base; junction bases beyond the gene matches: 10. The germline V gene supplies CDR1 SNHLY and CDR2 FYNNEI. For TCRbeta CDR3 sequencing, genomic DNA from the sorted cells was extracted using the QIAGEN DNeasy Blood and Tissue Kit. High-throughput TCRbeta CDR3 sequencing was carried out commercially through immunoSEQ, with PCR amplification with bias correction and internal controls included. In the original analysis: Unique productive TCRbeta sequences were defined by CDR3 nucleotide sequence where primers matched, otherwise by CDR3 amino acid sequence with Vbeta and Jbeta genes. As a correction for sorting error, sequences shared between sorted populations at a frequency ratio of 2:1 or less were discarded, and the remaining shared sequences were assigned to the higher population. A sequence counted as donor-reactive if, in CFSE-low cells, the sequence had a frequency of at least 0.01% and was expanded at least 5-fold compared with unstimulated cells. Repertoire divergence was quantified by Jensen-Shannon divergence calculated from the top 100 TCRbeta sequences ranked by frequency. When a sample had multiple sequencing runs, each run was corrected for sorting error separately and the runs were then pooled. TCRdb re-hosts the immuneACCESS table, in-frame sequences only. Its copies lack some clones; in the studies checked, an unresolved V gene accounts for under half of them, and the cause for the rest is not known. Clone size and V and J calls were adopted from that table, with D and trimming inferred from the DNA. Present in this sample are tens of thousands of clones, less than 90% of which were seen just once. Clones ranked in the top ten supply approximately 0.36% of the sample.

This receptor was taken from a human donor who received a combined kidney and bone marrow transplant. The rearranged chain carries TRBV2 and TRBJ2-5, and 9 junctional nucleotides match TRBD1. The sample consisted of CD4+ T cells from blood, taken before the transplant. In nucleotide form, the sequence is TGTGCCAGCAACACACAGGGACAGGGAAGCCAAGAGACCCAGTACTTC. This gives the protein CASNTQGQGSQETQYF.